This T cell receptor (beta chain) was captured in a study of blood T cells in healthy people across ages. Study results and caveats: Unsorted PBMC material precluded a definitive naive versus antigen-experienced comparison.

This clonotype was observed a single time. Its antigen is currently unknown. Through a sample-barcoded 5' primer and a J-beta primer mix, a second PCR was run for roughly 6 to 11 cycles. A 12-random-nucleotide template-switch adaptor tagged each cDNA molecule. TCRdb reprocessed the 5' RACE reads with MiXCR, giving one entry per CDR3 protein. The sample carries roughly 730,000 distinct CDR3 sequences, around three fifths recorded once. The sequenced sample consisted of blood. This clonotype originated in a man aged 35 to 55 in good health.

The CDR3 spells CSASRGLRQGKNIQYF. As DNA, the CDR3 is TGCAGTGCTAGTAGGGGGCTTAGGCAGGGGAAAAACATTCAGTACTTC. The chain employs TRBV20-1 and TRBJ2-4; 7 nucleotides agree with TRBD1. The CDR3 is 16 amino acids. The junction had 12 bases not matched to a gene; V was cut back by 3 bases and J by 4 bases. The V gene's germline CDR1 is DFQATT and CDR2 SNEGSKA (reference sequence).